This T cell receptor beta chain was captured by sequencing in a study of blood T cell repertoires in COVID-19. Study summary: Researchers got acute and convalescent COVID-19 samples from the United States, Italy and Spain. T cells, B-cell-depleted T cells, or PBMCs supplied cDNA or gDNA.

The ends were cut back, 3 bases at V and 7 bases at J, with 19 bases in the middle. This CDR3 spans 16 amino acids. Germline CDR1 reads SGDLS; CDR2 reads YYNGEE. Authors' processing steps: Reference gene primer amplification in the assay estimated nucleated cell counts. Libraries were prepared by immunoSEQ multiplex PCR; TCRdb keeps only in-frame clonotypes and omits some of them. The DNA gave D and trimming, while V, J and clone size come from that table. The sample carries about 180,000 clones, roughly 80% recorded once. The chain uses TRBV9 and TRBJ1-4; maybe TRBD1 (5 bases). Sequencing was carried out using peripheral blood. This clonotype was obtained from a human donor in a cohort sampled during active COVID-19. The CDR3 reads CASSATDGGIGEKLFF. CDR3 coding DNA: TGTGCCAGCAGCGCCACGGATGGGGGGATAGGTGAAAAACTGTTTTTT.